Listed below are T cell receptor beta chains from one sample, sequenced in a study of resident and recirculating memory T cells in vitiligo. Sequencing used immunoSEQ multiplex PCR; TCRdb keeps in-frame clones, though not all of them. This table holds around 70,000 clones, approximately 90% found once. The sample was blood. These receptor sequences come from a male donor with vitiligo. Both conserved end residues are part of each CDR3. D genes are given only for firm matches. For some rows the clone size is stated as once, few or many, or as a class when expanded; others skip it.

D | length | size | J | V | CDR3 | DNA
TRBD1 | 13 | - | TRBJ1-1 | TRBV19 | CASSITGGTEAFF | TGTGCCAGTAGTATCACAGGGGGAACTGAAGCTTTCTTT
- | 15 | - | TRBJ2-7 | TRBV29-1 | CSALGSPQGVYEQYF | TGCAGCGCCCTCGGGAGCCCGCAGGGCGTTTACGAGCAGTACTTC
TRBD1 | 15 | - | TRBJ1-2 | TRBV5-1 | CASSLAGTANYGYTF | TGCGCCAGCAGCTTGGCTGGGACAGCTAACTATGGCTACACCTTC
TRBD1 | 13 | - | TRBJ1-1 | TRBV29-1 | CSVKTGGNTEAFF | TGCAGCGTCAAGACAGGGGGCAACACTGAAGCTTTCTTT
- | 16 | - | TRBJ2-3 | TRBV5-6 | CASSLDRALSTDTQYF | TGTGCCAGCAGCTTGGACAGGGCCCTCAGCACAGATACGCAGTATTTT
- | 13 | - | TRBJ2-5 | TRBV11-1 | CASSLAGAETQYF | TGTGCCAGCAGCTTAGCGGGCGCCGAGACCCAGTACTTC
TRBD1 | 16 | once | TRBJ1-4 | TRBV18 | CASSLGQAATNEKLFF | TGTGCCAGCTCACTGGGACAGGCCGCAACTAATGAAAAACTGTTTTTT
- | 15 | - | TRBJ2-2 | TRBV9 | CASTPTPSNTGELFF | TGTGCCAGCACTCCAACACCTTCGAACACCGGGGAGCTGTTTTTT
TRBD1 | 17 | - | TRBJ1-6 | TRBV5-1 | CASSRDGTGGGKSPLHF | TGCGCCAGCAGCCGTGACGGGACAGGGGGCGGTAAATCACCCCTCCACTTT
TRBD1 | 14 | - | TRBJ1-3 | TRBV2 | CASSGTGPGNTIYF | TGTGCCAGCAGTGGGACAGGGCCTGGAAACACCATATATTTT
- | 11 | - | TRBJ2-3 | TRBV30 | CAWGGTDTQYF | TGTGCCTGGGGAGGCACAGATACGCAGTATTTT
TRBD1 | 17 | - | TRBJ1-6 | TRBV4-2 | CASSQDAPTGNNSPLHF | TGTGCCAGCAGCCAAGACGCGCCGACAGGGAACAATTCACCCCTCCACTTT